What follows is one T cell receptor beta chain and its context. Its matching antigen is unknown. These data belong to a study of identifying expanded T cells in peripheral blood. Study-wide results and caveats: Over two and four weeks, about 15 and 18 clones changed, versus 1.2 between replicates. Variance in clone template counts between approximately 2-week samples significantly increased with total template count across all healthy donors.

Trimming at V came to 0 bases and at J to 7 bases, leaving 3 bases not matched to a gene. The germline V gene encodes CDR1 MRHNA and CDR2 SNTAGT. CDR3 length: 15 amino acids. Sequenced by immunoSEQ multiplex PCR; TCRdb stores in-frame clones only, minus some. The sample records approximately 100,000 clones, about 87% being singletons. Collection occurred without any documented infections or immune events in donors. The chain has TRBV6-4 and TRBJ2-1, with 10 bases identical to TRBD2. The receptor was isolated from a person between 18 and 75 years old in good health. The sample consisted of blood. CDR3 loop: CASSDSAGGMNEQFF. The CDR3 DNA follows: TGTGCCAGCAGTGACTCAGCGGGAGGGATGAATGAGCAGTTCTTC.